This TCR beta chain was captured by sequencing in a study of blood T cell repertoires in COVID-19. Clones were sequenced by immunoSEQ multiplex PCR, and TCRdb holds only the in-frame ones, with some missing. The table includes roughly 200,000 clones, around 84% detected once. In this sample, this clone turned up once. CDR1 is WNHNN, CDR2 SYGVQD, per germline (reference sequence). There are 13 residues in the CDR3. V lost 3 bases and J 9 bases, leaving 11 bases between the germline ends. The sequenced sample was peripheral blood. The genes are TRBV10-1 and TRBJ2-2; TRBD1 is a possible D gene (6 bases). The TCR sequence derives from an elderly man with acute or convalescent COVID-19. CDR3 sequence (DNA): TGCGCCAGCAGTGAACCAGGGGTCCGGGAGCTGTTTTTT. It codes for CASSEPGVRELFF.